The count of the clone carrying this T cell receptor (beta chain) is one. Its antigen remains unknown. The junction had 4 bases not matched to a gene; V was cut back by 5 bases and J by 6 bases. Germline CDR1 is SQVTM and CDR2 is ANQGSEA. The CDR3 runs to 13 residues. The record originates from a study of CD8+CD57+ T cells in acquired aplastic anemia. Study-wide results and caveats: The number of CD8+ CDR3 sequences shared by patients and controls was twenty-nine. Patients did not significantly differ from controls in CD8+ Simpson's diversity.

CDR3 and TCR beta VDJ profiling relied on a genomic DNA template. A single record per CDR3 protein comes from TCRdb applying MiXCR to the reads. The sample lists about 43,000 distinct CDR3 sequences, roughly two thirds occurring once. The sequenced patients had an expansion of CD8+CD57+ cells seen by flow cytometry. The patients, all of them, had severe acquired aplastic anemia. Sequencing input: sorted CD4+, CD8+, or CD8+CD57+ T cells (not recorded which) from PBMCs. The gene calls are TRBV29-1 and TRBJ1-4; 9 positions agree with TRBD1. This receptor was identified in a human donor with aplastic anemia. The CDR3 DNA sequence: TGCAGCGTTTTGACAGGGGGTGATGAAAAACTGTTTTTT. This translates into CSVLTGGDEKLFF.